This entry is about one T cell receptor beta chain. The data belong to a study of blood T cell repertoires in COVID-19. The repertoire was sequenced with immunoSEQ multiplex PCR; TCRdb's copy has only in-frame clones and lacks some. The table has 170,000 or so clones, 88% seen once. The ends lost 3 bases at V and 8 bases at J; junction bases unmatched: 7. The CDR3 is 14 residues long. In germline, CDR1 is SGHDT, CDR2 YYEEEE. The chain uses TRBV5-6 and TRBJ1-4; 7 nucleotides align to TRBD1. The receptor was isolated from a woman between 45 and 60 years old who had recovered from COVID-19. The sequenced sample consisted of PBMCs or T cells enriched from blood (not recorded which). The CDR3 sequence: CASSYRGAGEKLFF. Written as DNA, the CDR3 is TGTGCCAGCAGCTACAGGGGAGCGGGCGAAAAACTGTTTTTT.